The clone carrying this T cell receptor (beta chain) has more than one count but fewer than ten. These data are taken from a study of T-cell reconstitution after alpha-beta-depleted transplantation in children. Preparation of the TCRbeta library was carried out with unique molecular identifiers. TCRdb fed the PCR reads into MiXCR, producing one record per CDR3 protein. The sample contains 350,000 to 450,000 distinct CDR3 sequences, just over 20% of which appear only once. Germline V lookup: CDR1 DFQATT, CDR2 SNEGSKA (reference sequence). This CDR3 contains 15 residues. Trimming removed 0 bases at V and 0 bases at J, with 12 bases between.

Sequencing was performed on PBMCs from the stem cell graft donor, taken from the stem cell graft. The chain combines TRBV20-1 with TRBJ2-7, with a weak D call TRBD1 (6 bases). The TCR was taken from a human donor who donated a stem cell graft to a child with acute myeloid leukemia. CDR3: CSARETGRSSYEQYF. The CDR3 DNA sequence: TGCAGTGCTAGAGAGACAGGTCGGAGCTCCTACGAGCAGTACTTC.